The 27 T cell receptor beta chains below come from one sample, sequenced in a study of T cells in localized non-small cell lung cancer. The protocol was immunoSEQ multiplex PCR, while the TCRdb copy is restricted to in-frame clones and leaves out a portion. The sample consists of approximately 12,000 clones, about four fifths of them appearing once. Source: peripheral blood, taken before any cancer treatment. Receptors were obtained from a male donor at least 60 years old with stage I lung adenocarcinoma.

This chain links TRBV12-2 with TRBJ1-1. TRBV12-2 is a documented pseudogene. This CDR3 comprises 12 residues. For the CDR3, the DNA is TGTGCAAGTCGCTTAGACAACACTGAAGCTTTCTTT. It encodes CASRLDNTEAFF.

CDR3 sequence reads: CASSPGQGPTDTQYF. The CDR3 DNA follows: TGTGCCAGCAGTCCGGGACAGGGCCCCACAGATACGCAGTATTTT. The gene calls are TRBV27 and TRBJ2-3; TRBD1 matches at 9 bases. CDR1 and CDR2 (germline): MNHEY, SMNVEV (reference sequence). The CDR3 contains 15 residues. V gave up 5 bases and J gave up 2 bases; unmatched junction bases: 5.

CDR3 loop: CASSTRGGRGYEQYF. Written as DNA, the CDR3 is TGTGCCAGCAGCACCCGTGGGGGCAGGGGCTACGAGCAGTACTTC. This sequence joins TRBV9 and TRBJ2-7; tentative D call: TRBD1 (6 bases). The CDR3 has 15 residues. The ends were cut back, 4 bases at V and 3 bases at J, with 17 bases in the middle. Germline CDR1 SGDLS, CDR2 YYNGEE.

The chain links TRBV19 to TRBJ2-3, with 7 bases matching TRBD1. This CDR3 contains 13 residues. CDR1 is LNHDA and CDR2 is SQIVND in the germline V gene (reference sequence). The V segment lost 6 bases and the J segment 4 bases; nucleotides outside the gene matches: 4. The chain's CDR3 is CASRGQGADTQYF. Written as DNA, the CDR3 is TGTGCCAGTAGAGGCCAGGGGGCAGATACGCAGTATTTT.

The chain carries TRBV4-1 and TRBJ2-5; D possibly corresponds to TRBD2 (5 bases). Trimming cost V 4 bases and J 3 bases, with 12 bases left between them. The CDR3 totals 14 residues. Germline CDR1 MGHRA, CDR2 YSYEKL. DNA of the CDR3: TGCGCCAGCAGCCGGAACCAGAGGGAAGAGACCCAGTACTTC. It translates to CASSRNQREETQYF.

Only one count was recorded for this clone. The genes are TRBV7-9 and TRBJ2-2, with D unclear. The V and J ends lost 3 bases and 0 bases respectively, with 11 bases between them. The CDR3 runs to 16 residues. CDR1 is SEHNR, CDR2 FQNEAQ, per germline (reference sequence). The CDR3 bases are TGTGCCAGCAGCTTGACCGTCCTTCCGAACACCGGGGAGCTGTTTTTT. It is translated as CASSLTVLPNTGELFF.

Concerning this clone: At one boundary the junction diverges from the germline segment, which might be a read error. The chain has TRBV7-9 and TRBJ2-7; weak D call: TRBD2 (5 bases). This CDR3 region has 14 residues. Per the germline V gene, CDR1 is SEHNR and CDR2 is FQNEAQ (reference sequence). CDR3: CASSSGILSSEQYF. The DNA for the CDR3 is TGTGCCAGCAGCTCCGGGATCCTCTCCTCCGAGCAGTACTTC.

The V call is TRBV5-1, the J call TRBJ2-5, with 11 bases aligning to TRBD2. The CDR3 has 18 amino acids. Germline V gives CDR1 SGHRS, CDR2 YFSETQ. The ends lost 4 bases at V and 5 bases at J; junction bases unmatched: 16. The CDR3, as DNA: TGCGCCAGCAGCCAGACAACGATAGCGGGAGGGGGGGAGGAGACCCAGTACTTC. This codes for CASSQTTIAGGGEETQYF.

CDR3 nucleotide sequence: TGTGCCAGCAGCTCCGGGGGGGCCCGCAATCAGCCCCAGCATTTT. This translates into CASSSGGARNQPQHF. The chain employs TRBV7-2 and TRBJ1-5, with D possibly matching TRBD1 (6 bases). Trimming stripped 4 bases from V and 2 bases from J, with 12 bases between. There are 15 residues in the CDR3. Germline assignment: CDR1 SGHTA and CDR2 FQGNSA. The variable domain in full, with the rest retrieved from reference TRBV7-2 and TRBJ1-5, is GAGVSQSPSNKVTEKGKDVELRCDPISGHTALYWYRQSLGQGLEFLIYFQGNSAPDKSGLPSDRFSAERTGGSVSTLTIQRTQQEDSAVYLCASSSGGARNQPQHFGDGTRLSIL.

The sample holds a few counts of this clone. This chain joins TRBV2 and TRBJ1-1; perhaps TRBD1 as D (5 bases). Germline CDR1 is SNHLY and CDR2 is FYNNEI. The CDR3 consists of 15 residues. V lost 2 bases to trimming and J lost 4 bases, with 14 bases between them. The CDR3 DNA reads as TGTGCCAGCAGTGAACAACAGGCCAGACTCACTGAAGCTTTCTTT. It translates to CASSEQQARLTEAFF. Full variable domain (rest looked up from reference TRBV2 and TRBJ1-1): EPEVTQTPSHQVTQMGQEVILRCVPISNHLYFYWYRQILGQKVEFLVSFYNNEISEKSEIFDDQFSVERPDGSNFTLKIRSTKLEDSAMYFCASSEQQARLTEAFFGQGTRLTVV.

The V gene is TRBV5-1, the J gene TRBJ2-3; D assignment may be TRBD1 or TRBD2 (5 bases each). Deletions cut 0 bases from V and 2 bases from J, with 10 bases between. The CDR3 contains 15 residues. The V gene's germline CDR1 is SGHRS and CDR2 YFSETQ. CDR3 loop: CASSLGGANTDTQYF. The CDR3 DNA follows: TGCGCCAGCAGCTTGGGAGGGGCTAACACAGATACGCAGTATTTT. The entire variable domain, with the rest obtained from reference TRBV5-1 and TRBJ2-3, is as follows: KAGVTQTPRYLIKTRGQQVTLSCSPISGHRSVSWYQQTPGQGLQFLFEYFSETQRNKGNFPGRFSGRQFSNSRSEMNVSTLELGDSALYLCASSLGGANTDTQYFGPGTRLTVL.

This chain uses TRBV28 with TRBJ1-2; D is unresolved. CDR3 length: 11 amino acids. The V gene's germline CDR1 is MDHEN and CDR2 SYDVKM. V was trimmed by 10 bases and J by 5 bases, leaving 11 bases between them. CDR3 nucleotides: TGTGCCACCCGGGCCCCGTATGGCTACACCTTC. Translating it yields CATRAPYGYTF.

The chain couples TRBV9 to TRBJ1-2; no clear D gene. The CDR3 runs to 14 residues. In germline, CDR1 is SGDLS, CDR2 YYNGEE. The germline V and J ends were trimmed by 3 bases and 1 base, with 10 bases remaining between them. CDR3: CASSATYRNYGYTF. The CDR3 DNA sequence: TGTGCCAGCAGCGCCACGTATCGTAACTATGGCTACACCTTC.

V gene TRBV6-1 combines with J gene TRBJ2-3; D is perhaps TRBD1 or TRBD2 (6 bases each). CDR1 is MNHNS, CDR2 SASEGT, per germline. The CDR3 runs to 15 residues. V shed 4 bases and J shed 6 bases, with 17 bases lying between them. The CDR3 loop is CASSVGGTPADTQYF. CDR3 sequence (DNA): TGTGCCAGCAGTGTAGGGGGGACTCCAGCGGATACGCAGTATTTT.

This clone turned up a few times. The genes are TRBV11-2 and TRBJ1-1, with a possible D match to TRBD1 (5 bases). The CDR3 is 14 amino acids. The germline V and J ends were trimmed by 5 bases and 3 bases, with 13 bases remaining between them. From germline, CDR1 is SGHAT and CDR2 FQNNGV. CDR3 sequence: CASSRDVTYTEAFF. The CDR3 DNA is TGTGCCAGCAGCCGGGACGTTACTTACACTGAAGCTTTCTTT.

The CDR3 is CASSIDWNQPQHF. In DNA form, the CDR3 reads TGTGCCAGTAGTATTGACTGGAATCAGCCCCAGCATTTT. The rearrangement joins TRBV19 to TRBJ1-5; no clear D. The CDR3 length is 13 residues. Looked up from germline, CDR1 is LNHDA and CDR2 is SQIVND (reference sequence). The ends were cut back, 3 bases at V and 4 bases at J, with 7 bases in the middle.

The CDR3 region is CASSEGGTGNQPQHF. The CDR3 region has the DNA TGTGCCAGCAGTGAAGGGGGGACAGGCAATCAGCCCCAGCATTTT. This chain connects TRBV6-1 to TRBJ1-5; 7 nucleotides agree with TRBD1. The CDR3 is made up of 15 amino acids. Germline CDR1 MNHNS, CDR2 SASEGT. V lost 1 base to trimming and J lost 2 bases; unmatched junction nucleotides: 2.

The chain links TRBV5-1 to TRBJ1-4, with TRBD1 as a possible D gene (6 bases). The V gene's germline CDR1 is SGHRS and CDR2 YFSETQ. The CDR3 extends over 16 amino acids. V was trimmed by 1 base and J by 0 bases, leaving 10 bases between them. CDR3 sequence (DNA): TGCGCCAGCAGCTTGACAGGGCCATCAACTAATGAAAAACTGTTTTTT. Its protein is CASSLTGPSTNEKLFF. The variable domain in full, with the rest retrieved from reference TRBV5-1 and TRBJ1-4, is KAGVTQTPRYLIKTRGQQVTLSCSPISGHRSVSWYQQTPGQGLQFLFEYFSETQRNKGNFPGRFSGRQFSNSRSEMNVSTLELGDSALYLCASSLTGPSTNEKLFFGSGTQLSVL.

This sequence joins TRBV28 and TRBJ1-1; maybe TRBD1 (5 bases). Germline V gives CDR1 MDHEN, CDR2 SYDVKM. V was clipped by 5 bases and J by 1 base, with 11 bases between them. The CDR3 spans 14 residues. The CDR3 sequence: CASSAWQGNTEAFF. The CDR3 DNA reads TGTGCCAGCAGTGCTTGGCAGGGGAACACTGAAGCTTTCTTT.

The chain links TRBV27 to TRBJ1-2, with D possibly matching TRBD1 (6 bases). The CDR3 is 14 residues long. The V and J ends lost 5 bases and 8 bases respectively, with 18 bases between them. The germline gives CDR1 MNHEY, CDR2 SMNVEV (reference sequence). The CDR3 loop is CASSLPGAVGGYTF. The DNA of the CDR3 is TGTGCCAGCAGTCTGCCAGGGGCCGTGGGGGGCTACACCTTC.

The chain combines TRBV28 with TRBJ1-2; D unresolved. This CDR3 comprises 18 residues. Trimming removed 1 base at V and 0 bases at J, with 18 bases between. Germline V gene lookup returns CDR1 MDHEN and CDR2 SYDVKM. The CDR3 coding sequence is TGTGCCAGCAGTTTATTAACCTCCGAGGCGAACCCTAACTATGGCTACACCTTC. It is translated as CASSLLTSEANPNYGYTF.

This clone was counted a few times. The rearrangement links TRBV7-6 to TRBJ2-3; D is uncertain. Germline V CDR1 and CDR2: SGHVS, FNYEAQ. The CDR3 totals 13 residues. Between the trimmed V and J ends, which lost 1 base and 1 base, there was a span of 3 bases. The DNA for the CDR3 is TGTGCCAGCAGCTTAGTACGCACAGATACGCAGTATTTT. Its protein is CASSLVRTDTQYF.

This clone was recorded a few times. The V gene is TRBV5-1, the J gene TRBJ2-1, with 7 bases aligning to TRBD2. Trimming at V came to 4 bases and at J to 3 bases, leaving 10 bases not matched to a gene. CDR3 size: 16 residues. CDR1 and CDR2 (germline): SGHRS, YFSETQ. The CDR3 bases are TGCGCCAGCAGCCTCGAGGCTCCGGGGGGCTACAATGAGCAGTTCTTC. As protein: CASSLEAPGGYNEQFF. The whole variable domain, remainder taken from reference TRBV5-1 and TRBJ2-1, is KAGVTQTPRYLIKTRGQQVTLSCSPISGHRSVSWYQQTPGQGLQFLFEYFSETQRNKGNFPGRFSGRQFSNSRSEMNVSTLELGDSALYLCASSLEAPGGYNEQFFGPGTRLTVL.

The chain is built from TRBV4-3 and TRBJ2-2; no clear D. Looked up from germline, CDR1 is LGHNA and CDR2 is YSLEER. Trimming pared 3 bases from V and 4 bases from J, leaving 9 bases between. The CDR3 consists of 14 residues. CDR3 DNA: TGCGCCAGCAGCCAGACGGTCAGCACCGGGGAGCTGTTTTTT. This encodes CASSQTVSTGELFF.

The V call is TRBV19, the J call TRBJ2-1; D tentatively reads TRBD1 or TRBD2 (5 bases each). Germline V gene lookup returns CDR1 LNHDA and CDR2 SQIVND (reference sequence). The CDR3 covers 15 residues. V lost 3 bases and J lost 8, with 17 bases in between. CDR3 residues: CASSIRDPPSHEQFF. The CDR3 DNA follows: TGTGCCAGTAGTATTCGGGACCCACCATCCCATGAGCAGTTCTTC.

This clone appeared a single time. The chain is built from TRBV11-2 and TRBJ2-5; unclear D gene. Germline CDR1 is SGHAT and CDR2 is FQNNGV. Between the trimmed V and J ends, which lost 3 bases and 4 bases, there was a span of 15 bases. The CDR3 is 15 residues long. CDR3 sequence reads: CASSFTAGVAETQYF. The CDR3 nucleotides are TGTGCCAGCAGCTTTACTGCTGGAGTAGCAGAGACCCAGTACTTC.

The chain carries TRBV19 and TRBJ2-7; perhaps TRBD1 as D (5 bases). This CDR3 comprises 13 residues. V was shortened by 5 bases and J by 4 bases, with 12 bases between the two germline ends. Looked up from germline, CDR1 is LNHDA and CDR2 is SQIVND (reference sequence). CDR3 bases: TGTGCCAGTAGTGGTGCAGGGTGGTACGAGCAGTACTTC. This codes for CASSGAGWYEQYF. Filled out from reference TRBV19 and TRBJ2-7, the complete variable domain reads DGGITQSPKYLFRKEGQNVTLSCEQNLNHDAMYWYRQDPGQGLRLIYYSQIVNDFQKGDIAEGYSVSREKKESFPLTVTSAQKNPTAFYLCASSGAGWYEQYFGPGTRLTVT.